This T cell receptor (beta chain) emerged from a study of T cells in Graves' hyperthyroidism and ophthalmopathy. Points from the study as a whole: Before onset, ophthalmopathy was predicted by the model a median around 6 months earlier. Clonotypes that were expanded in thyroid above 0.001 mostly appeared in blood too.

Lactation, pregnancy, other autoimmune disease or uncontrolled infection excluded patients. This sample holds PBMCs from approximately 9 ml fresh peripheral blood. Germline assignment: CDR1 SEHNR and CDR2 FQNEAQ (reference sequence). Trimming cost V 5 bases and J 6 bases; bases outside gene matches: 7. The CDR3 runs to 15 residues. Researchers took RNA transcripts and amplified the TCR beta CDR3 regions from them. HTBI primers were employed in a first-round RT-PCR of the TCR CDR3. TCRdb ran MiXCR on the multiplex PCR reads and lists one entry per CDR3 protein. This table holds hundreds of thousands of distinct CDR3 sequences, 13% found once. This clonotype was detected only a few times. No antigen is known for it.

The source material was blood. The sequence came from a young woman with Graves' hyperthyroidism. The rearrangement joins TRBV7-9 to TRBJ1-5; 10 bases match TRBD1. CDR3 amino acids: CASSPGQGVTQPQHF. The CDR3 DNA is TGTGCCAGCAGCCCCGGACAGGGGGTCACTCAGCCCCAGCATTTT.